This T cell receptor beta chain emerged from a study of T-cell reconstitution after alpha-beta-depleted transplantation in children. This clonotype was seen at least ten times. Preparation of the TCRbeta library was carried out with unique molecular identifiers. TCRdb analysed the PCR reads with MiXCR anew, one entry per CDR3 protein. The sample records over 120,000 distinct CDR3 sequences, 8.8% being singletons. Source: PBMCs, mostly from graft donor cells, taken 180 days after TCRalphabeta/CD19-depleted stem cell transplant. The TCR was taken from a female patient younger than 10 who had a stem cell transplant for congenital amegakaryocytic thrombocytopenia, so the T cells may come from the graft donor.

The CDR3 reads CSVELYNYGYTF. In nucleotides, the CDR3 is TGCAGCGTTGAATTGTATAACTATGGCTACACCTTC. The chain joins TRBV29-1 to TRBJ1-2; no clear D. The CDR3 has 12 residues. V gave up 2 bases and J gave up 1 base, with 5 bases separating them. Germline assignment: CDR1 SQVTM and CDR2 ANQGSEA.